Presented here are 28 T cell receptor beta chains from one specimen sequenced in a study of human T cells and chemical hapten exposure (dated by TCRdb to the early 2020s). This sample's treatment or condition label indicates: therapeutic diphenylcyclopropenone sensitization with weekly scalp DPC. During library preparation, unique molecular identifiers were attached to individual cDNA molecules so that TCRs could be counted quantitatively and reproducibly. TCRdb passed the public sequencing reads through fastp at Q25 and MiXCR, retaining productive beta sequences. Identical CDR3 proteins give one entry, which carries the most common genes and DNA. This sample lists about 4,800 distinct CDR3 sequences; approximately 59% were detected once. The top ten clonotypes cover over 4% of the sample. This specimen was whole blood, taken before DPC sensitization or 2, 6, or about 24 weeks after (not recorded which). The receptors were gathered from an adult with alopecia areata. Some clones in this sample may be carry-over from other donors' samples. This table probably holds off-target reads from a library built for another chain.

This chain uses TRBV20-1 with TRBJ2-1; 10 bases match TRBD2. CDR1 DFQATT and CDR2 SNEGSKA come from the germline V gene (reference sequence). V lost 3 bases, J lost 0 bases, and 5 bases stayed unmatched. This CDR3 comprises 16 residues. CDR3 in amino acids: CSASQRLAGSYNEQFF. In nucleotides, the CDR3 is TGCAGTGCTAGCCAGAGACTAGCGGGCTCCTACAATGAGCAGTTCTTC.

The rearrangement links TRBV4-2 to TRBJ2-1; D unclear. Trimming stripped 0 bases from V and 5 bases from J, with 5 bases between. Looked up from germline, CDR1 is LGHNA and CDR2 is YNFKEQ. This CDR3 spans 13 amino acids. CDR3 nucleotides: TGTGCCAGCAGCCAAGATATGAACAATGAGCAGTTCTTC. It is translated as CASSQDMNNEQFF.

This clonotype was found a few times. This chain connects TRBV10-3 to TRBJ2-5, with 8 bases that match TRBD1. The CDR3 totals 15 residues. CDR1 is ENHRY, CDR2 SYGVKD, per germline. Losses at the gene ends were 6 bases for V and 4 bases for J; bases not matched to a gene: 10. The chain's CDR3 is CAISQGARVTETQYF. As DNA, the CDR3 is TGTGCCATCAGCCAGGGGGCGCGGGTCACAGAGACCCAGTACTTC.

This chain uses TRBV20-1 with TRBJ2-7; 7 bases map to TRBD2. Germline CDR1 is DFQATT and CDR2 is SNEGSKA (reference sequence). This CDR3 region has 14 residues. V shed 0 bases and J 3 bases; nucleotides not matched to a gene: 5. This CDR3 is CSAREGGRLYEQYF. The CDR3 DNA reads TGCAGTGCTAGAGAGGGAGGGAGGCTCTACGAGCAGTACTTC.

This clonotype appeared a few times. The chain recombines TRBV3-1 with TRBJ2-7; 9 bases match TRBD1. The CDR3 has 14 amino acids. Looked up from germline, CDR1 is LGHDT and CDR2 is YNNKEL (reference sequence). The ends lost 1 base at V and 6 bases at J; junction bases unmatched: 4. The CDR3 protein is CASSQAQGAPEQYF. CDR3 DNA sequence: TGTGCCAGCAGCCAAGCACAGGGGGCCCCCGAGCAGTACTTC.

The chain uses TRBV11-2 and TRBJ2-2; 9 nucleotides match TRBD2. The length of the CDR3 is 15 residues. Germline trimming cut 3 bases from V and 6 bases from J; bases unmatched to any gene: 5. Germline V CDR1 and CDR2: SGHAT, FQNNGV. CDR3: CASSFGLAGSGELFF. CDR3 nucleotides: TGTGCCAGCAGCTTCGGGCTAGCGGGGTCCGGGGAGCTGTTTTTT.

The rearrangement uses TRBV11-2 and TRBJ2-4; D unresolved. CDR1 is SGHAT and CDR2 is FQNNGV in the germline V gene. The CDR3 length is 18 residues. V dropped 1 base and J dropped 0 bases, with 16 bases sitting between them. In nucleotides, the CDR3 is TGTGCCAGCAGCTTAGCGCTAGAGAGTGACATAGCCAAAAACATTCAGTACTTC. It specifies CASSLALESDIAKNIQYF.

A note on this clonotype: At one end, the junction sequence differs from germline, possibly due to a read error. V is TRBV9 and J is TRBJ2-2; 9 positions match TRBD2. The CDR3 totals 18 residues. CDR1 is SGDLS, CDR2 YYNGEE, per germline. The CDR3 sequence: CASSVVSGLAPNTVELFF. In DNA, the CDR3 is TGTGCCAGCAGCGTAGTATCAGGACTAGCGCCGAACACCGTGGAGCTGTTTTTT.

The chain is built from TRBV28 and TRBJ2-3; 9 nucleotides align to TRBD2. The CDR3 runs 16 residues. Germline V CDR1 and CDR2: MDHEN, SYDVKM. Unmatched junction bases numbered 6, after V lost 2 bases and J lost 3 bases. As DNA, the CDR3 is TGTGCCAGCAGTTTAGGTCTTAGCGGGAGAACAGATACGCAGTATTTT. Encoded protein: CASSLGLSGRTDTQYF.

The gene calls are TRBV3-1 and TRBJ2-1; TRBD1 might be the D (5 bases). CDR1 is LGHDT and CDR2 is YNNKEL in the germline V gene (reference sequence). V gave up 8 bases and J gave up 0 bases, with 11 bases separating them. The CDR3 is 14 residues long. The CDR3 sequence: CASGASASYNEQFF. DNA for the CDR3: TGTGCCAGCGGGGCCAGCGCCTCCTACAATGAGCAGTTCTTC.

The chain links TRBV12-3 or TRBV12-4 to TRBJ2-7; either TRBD1 or TRBD2 may fit D (6 bases each). The V end was cut by 5 bases, the J end by 2 bases, with 7 bases between. The CDR3 spans 12 residues. CDR3 residues: CASSRGAYEQYF. The CDR3 region has the DNA TGTGCCAGCAGTAGGGGGGCCTACGAGCAGTACTTC.

The CDR3 sequence is CASKGQATAKNIQYF. The CDR3 DNA is TGTGCCAGCAAAGGGCAGGCGACGGCCAAAAACATTCAGTACTTC. The rearrangement joins TRBV2 to TRBJ2-4; D gene ambiguous. Germline V gene lookup returns CDR1 SNHLY and CDR2 FYNNEI. CDR3 length equals 15 residues. Trimming stripped 7 bases from V and 1 base from J, with 14 bases between. The full variable domain, its missing parts supplied by reference TRBV2 and TRBJ2-4, is EPEVTQTPSHQVTQMGQEVILRCVPISNHLYFYWYRQILGQKVEFLVSFYNNEISEKSEIFDDQFSVERPDGSNFTLKIRSTKLEDSAMYFCASKGQATAKNIQYFGAGTRLSVL.

The chain joins TRBV7-9 to TRBJ2-5; D remains ambiguous. The CDR3 is 13 residues long. Germline assignment: CDR1 SEHNR and CDR2 FQNEAQ (reference sequence). Trimming removed 3 bases at V and 1 base at J, with 6 bases between. CDR3 DNA sequence: TGTGCCAGCAGCTTCCCAGGCCAAGAGACCCAGTACTTC. It translates to CASSFPGQETQYF.

V usage is TRBV18 and J usage is TRBJ2-3; D is possibly TRBD1 (6 bases). The CDR3 totals 14 residues. The V and J ends lost 6 bases and 4 bases respectively, with 14 bases between them. Germline V gene data show CDR1 as KGHSH and CDR2 as LQKENI. CDR3 sequence reads: CASSANRVPDTQYF. DNA of the CDR3: TGTGCCAGCTCGGCCAACAGGGTTCCAGATACGCAGTATTTT.

This clonotype was seen a single time. V and J are TRBV11-2 and TRBJ2-3, with D possibly matching TRBD2 (7 bases). The CDR3 consists of 15 residues. Germline lookup yields CDR1 SGHAT and CDR2 FQNNGV. The V end was cut by 4 bases, the J end by 5 bases, with 16 bases between. DNA for the CDR3: TGTGCCAGCAGCTCCGTCGGGGGGCTGGAAGATACGCAGTATTTT. Protein product: CASSSVGGLEDTQYF.

This rearrangement joins TRBV18 to TRBJ2-3; the D gene is possibly TRBD1 (6 bases). The CDR3 has 15 amino acids. CDR1 and CDR2 (germline): KGHSH, LQKENI. V was cut by 2 bases and J by 2 bases, with 11 bases left in between. In DNA form, the CDR3 reads TGTGCCAGCTCACCAGGAACAGGGCTCACAGATACGCAGTATTTT. This encodes CASSPGTGLTDTQYF.

This clonotype was detected a few times. The chain employs TRBV10-3 and TRBJ2-3, with 9 bases matching TRBD1. Looked up from germline, CDR1 is ENHRY and CDR2 is SYGVKD. The CDR3 is made up of 17 amino acids. V dropped 0 bases and J dropped 6; count of bases not matched to a gene: 10. CDR3 region: CAISESEDRGGKDTQYF. CDR3 in DNA: TGTGCCATCAGTGAGTCCGAGGACAGGGGTGGCAAGGATACGCAGTATTTT.

This clonotype showed up just a few times. The CDR3 loop reads CASSGRDQIQETQYF. The CDR3 coding sequence is TGTGCCAGCAGCGGCCGGGACCAGATACAAGAGACCCAGTACTTC. The chain joins TRBV9 to TRBJ2-5; the D gene could be TRBD1 or TRBD2 (5 bases each). CDR3 length: 15 residues. The V gene's germline CDR1 is SGDLS and CDR2 YYNGEE. The V end was cut by 3 bases, the J end by 2 bases, with 14 bases between.

CDR3 in DNA: TGTGCCAGCAGCTTGACACTTCAAGAGACCCAGTACTTC. This gives the protein CASSLTLQETQYF. This chain connects TRBV7-8 to TRBJ2-5, with D hard to call. Trimming took off 3 bases at V and 2 bases at J, with 7 bases between the two ends. Germline V lookup: CDR1 SGHVS, CDR2 FQNEAQ. This CDR3 is 13 amino acids long.

The chain recombines TRBV20-1 with TRBJ2-4, with D maybe TRBD2 (6 bases). The CDR3 spans 14 residues. V lost 4 bases and J 0 bases, leaving 10 bases between the germline ends. Germline CDR1 is DFQATT and CDR2 is SNEGSKA (reference sequence). The CDR3 coding sequence is TGCAGTGCTACGGGCGGGACAGCCAAAAACATTCAGTACTTC. Translating it yields CSATGGTAKNIQYF.

The chain carries TRBV5-4 and TRBJ2-3; D may be TRBD1 (6 bases). Germline loops: CDR1 SGHNT, CDR2 YYREEE (reference sequence). With 1 base removed from V and 3 bases from J, the gap between germline ends came to 6 bases. The CDR3 is made up of 13 amino acids. The CDR3 loop is CASSLQGTDTQYF. DNA of the CDR3: TGTGCCAGCAGCTTGCAGGGGACAGATACGCAGTATTTT.

The V gene is TRBV6-5, the J gene TRBJ2-7; D may be TRBD2 (6 bases). Trimming stripped 6 bases from V and 1 base from J, with 22 bases between. Per the germline V gene, CDR1 is MNHEY and CDR2 is SVGAGI. The CDR3 has 17 residues. The CDR3 bases are TGTGCCAGCAGCAACAAGGGTAGCGGCGTTTTTTCCTACGAGCAGTACTTC. Its protein is CASSNKGSGVFSYEQYF.

The chain joins TRBV2 to TRBJ1-1; D gene uncertain. The CDR3 consists of 14 residues. V was pared by 1 base and J by 4 bases, with 10 bases between. Per germline, CDR1 SNHLY and CDR2 FYNNEI. CDR3 sequence: CASSEVAGSTEAFF. The CDR3 coding sequence is TGTGCCAGCAGTGAAGTGGCGGGATCCACTGAAGCTTTCTTT.

This clonotype was recorded once. The V call is TRBV12-2, the J call TRBJ2-1; the table's D call, TRBD1, has no DNA check behind it. TRBV12-2 is classified as a pseudogene. This CDR3 has 15 amino acids. The CDR3 DNA sequence: TGTGCAAGTCGTTCACCGGGACCGACTCACAATGAGCAGTTCTTC. Protein sequence: CASRSPGPTHNEQFF.

V and J are TRBV20-1 and TRBJ2-1; D gene unclear. Trimming left V 4 bases short and J 0 bases short, with 4 bases between. The CDR3 totals 12 residues. Germline V CDR1 and CDR2: DFQATT, SNEGSKA (reference sequence). CDR3 in DNA: TGCAGTGCTAAGCGCTCCTACAATGAGCAGTTCTTC. Protein: CSAKRSYNEQFF.

V usage is TRBV2 and J usage is TRBJ2-4, with TRBD1 matching over 11 bases. Losses at the gene ends were 8 bases for V and 0 bases for J; bases not matched to a gene: 6. From germline, CDR1 is SNHLY and CDR2 FYNNEI. The CDR3 spans 16 residues. The DNA for the CDR3 is TGTGCCAGCGACGGACAGGGGGCTTTAGCCAAAAACATTCAGTACTTC. Protein sequence: CASDGQGALAKNIQYF.

There are a few counts of this clonotype. The chain has TRBV13 and TRBJ2-7; D ambiguous. The length of the CDR3 is 13 residues. V shed 5 bases and J shed 2 bases, with 10 bases lying between them. Per the germline V gene, CDR1 is PRHDT and CDR2 is FYEKMQ (reference sequence). This CDR3 is CASSVRSTYEQYF. DNA for the CDR3: TGTGCCAGCAGCGTCCGGAGCACCTACGAGCAGTACTTC. The variable domain in full, with the rest retrieved from reference TRBV13 and TRBJ2-7, is AAGVIQSPRHLIKEKRETATLKCYPIPRHDTVYWYQQGPGQDPQFLISFYEKMQSDKGSIPDRFSAQQFSDYHSELNMSSLELGDSALYFCASSVRSTYEQYFGPGTRLTVT.

The chain is built from TRBV29-1 and TRBJ1-5; possible D gene TRBD1, 5 bases. The length of the CDR3 is 12 residues. The germline gives CDR1 SQVTM, CDR2 ANQGSEA. V was pared by 4 bases and J by 1 base, with 5 bases between. CDR3 protein: CSVGGSNQPQHF. The CDR3, as DNA: TGCAGCGTTGGGGGCAGCAATCAGCCCCAGCATTTT. The full variable domain, with the rest looked up from reference TRBV29-1 and TRBJ1-5, is SAVISQKPSRDICQRGTSLTIQCQVDSQVTMMFWYRQQPGQSLTLIATANQGSEATYESGFVIDKFPISRPNLTFSTLTVSNMSPEDSSIYLCSVGGSNQPQHFGDGTRLSIL.